What follows are 17 T cell receptor beta chains derived from one specimen sequenced in a study of cytomegalovirus exposure and HLA in healthy donors. Clones were sequenced by immunoSEQ multiplex PCR, and TCRdb holds only the in-frame ones, with some missing. The sample holds under 250,000 clones, roughly 85% seen once. Sequencing input: PBMCs. Receptors originate from a woman younger than 35 in good health and CMV-seronegative.

The CDR3 sequence: CASSHTNQGAYTEAFF. CDR3 DNA sequence: TGCGCCAGCAGCCACACAAACCAGGGGGCGTACACTGAAGCTTTCTTT. J is TRBJ1-1 and V is TRBV4-1, with 8 bases identical to TRBD1. The V gene's germline CDR1 is MGHRA and CDR2 YSYEKL. CDR3 length: 16 amino acids. V lost 3 bases to trimming and J lost 3 bases; unmatched junction nucleotides: 9.

The V and J genes are TRBV5-4 and TRBJ2-2; no firm D call. The CDR3 contains 14 residues. Trimming stripped 0 bases from V and 0 bases from J, with 3 bases between. From germline, CDR1 is SGHNT and CDR2 YYREEE (reference sequence). The CDR3 spells CASSLAPNTGELFF. CDR3 nucleotides: TGTGCCAGCAGCTTGGCACCGAACACCGGGGAGCTGTTTTTT.

The chain employs TRBV4-1 and TRBJ2-7, with a weak D call TRBD1 (5 bases). Trimming shortened V by 1 base and J by 3 bases, and 10 bases separated the two germline ends. The V gene's germline CDR1 is MGHRA and CDR2 YSYEKL. The CDR3 runs 14 residues. CDR3 region: CASSQVAGNYEQYF. CDR3 bases: TGCGCCAGCAGCCAAGTAGCAGGGAACTACGAGCAGTACTTC.

The chain has TRBV5-4 and TRBJ2-7; TRBD1 agrees at 9 bases. Unmatched junction bases numbered 7, after V lost 3 bases and J lost 6 bases. This CDR3 contains 14 residues. Germline CDR1 and CDR2: SGHNT and YYREEE (reference sequence). As DNA, the CDR3 is TGTGCCAGCAGCTGGGGACAGGGATCAAGCGAGCAGTACTTC. Translation gives CASSWGQGSSEQYF.

This clone has a handful of counts. The chain couples TRBV5-6 to TRBJ2-3; no clear D gene. There are 15 residues in the CDR3. V shed 1 base and J shed 2 bases, with 11 bases lying between them. Germline V gene sequence: CDR1 SGHDT, CDR2 YYEEEE. The chain's CDR3 is CASSLIWSPTDTQYF. The CDR3 DNA reads as TGTGCCAGCAGCTTGATTTGGTCCCCCACAGATACGCAGTATTTT.

A single count supports this clone. V is TRBV5-6 and J is TRBJ2-7; perhaps TRBD2 as D (5 bases). The CDR3 loop spans 14 amino acids. With 2 bases removed from V and 9 bases from J, the gap between germline ends came to 18 bases. Germline CDR1 and CDR2: SGHDT and YYEEEE. The DNA of the CDR3 is TGTGCCAGCAGCTTAGGTAGCGCCACTCTCCTGCAGTACTTC. Its protein is CASSLGSATLLQYF.

V and J are TRBV19 and TRBJ1-2; tentative D call: TRBD1 (5 bases). CDR3 length: 13 amino acids. V lost 8 bases and J 5 bases, leaving 15 bases between the germline ends. The germline V gene has CDR1 LNHDA and CDR2 SQIVND (reference sequence). CDR3 sequence reads: CASGTWGQYGYTF. CDR3 DNA: TGTGCCAGTGGGACGTGGGGCCAATATGGCTACACCTTC.

The table lists this clone with a few counts. CDR3 nucleotide sequence: TGTGCCAGCAGTTTCGGACAGGGAACTACCTACGAGCAGTACTTC. Translated, it gives CASSFGQGTTYEQYF. The chain uses TRBV6-5 and TRBJ2-7; 8 bases agree with TRBD1. The germline gives CDR1 MNHEY, CDR2 SVGAGI. With V trimmed by 4 bases and J by 2 bases, 7 bases remained unmatched. This CDR3 is 15 amino acids long.

The gene calls are TRBV27 and TRBJ2-2; D is uncertain. The germline CDR1 and CDR2 sequences are MNHEY and SMNVEV (reference sequence). The V and J ends lost 2 bases and 5 bases respectively, with 9 bases between them. The CDR3 sequence is 14 residues long. CDR3 in DNA: TGTGCCAGCAGTTTACGTGGGGATACCGGGGAGCTGTTTTTT. It codes for CASSLRGDTGELFF.

The chain is built from TRBV6-6 and TRBJ1-5; D ambiguous. The germline V gene has CDR1 MNHNY and CDR2 SVGAGI (reference sequence). The CDR3 spans 11 residues. The V end lost 5 bases, the J end lost 9 bases, and 8 bases lay between the germline ends. The CDR3 reads CASSISSPQHF. In DNA form, the CDR3 reads TGTGCCAGCAGTATTAGCTCGCCCCAGCATTTT.

This clone was seen only once. The chain is built from TRBV27 and TRBJ2-5; D may be TRBD2 (6 bases). The V end lost 3 bases, the J end lost 4 bases, and 6 bases lay between the germline ends. This CDR3 contains 12 residues. Germline V lookup: CDR1 MNHEY, CDR2 SMNVEV (reference sequence). The CDR3 DNA reads as TGTGCCAGCAGTTTCGGGGGAGAGACCCAGTACTTC. It translates to CASSFGGETQYF.

The rearrangement links TRBV27 to TRBJ2-6, with D perhaps given as TRBD1 or TRBD2 (5 bases each). V was cut by 5 bases and J by 11 bases, with 13 bases left in between. The germline V gene encodes CDR1 MNHEY and CDR2 SMNVEV (reference sequence). This CDR3 is built from 13 residues. CDR3 amino acids: CASSLSGRYVLTF. CDR3 sequence (DNA): TGTGCCAGCAGTCTGTCGGGGCGGTACGTCCTGACTTTC.

The CDR3 is CASRDSPSYGYTF. The CDR3 DNA follows: TGTGCCAGCAGGGACAGCCCATCCTATGGCTACACCTTC. V and J are TRBV6-1 and TRBJ1-2, with a weak D call TRBD1 (6 bases). This CDR3 is built from 13 residues. Germline V gene data show CDR1 as MNHNS and CDR2 as SASEGT. The germline V and J ends were trimmed by 6 bases and 4 bases, with 12 bases remaining between them.

This clone was seen a few times. The V gene is TRBV2, the J gene TRBJ1-2; 11 positions agree with TRBD1. This CDR3 region has 14 residues. V gave up 5 bases and J gave up 3 bases; unmatched junction bases: 2. Germline CDR1 reads SNHLY; CDR2 reads FYNNEI. CDR3 DNA sequence: TGTGCCAGCAGTCCGGACAGGGGGCACTATGGCTACACCTTC. Translated, it gives CASSPDRGHYGYTF. Combining the CDR3 with reference TRBV2 and TRBJ1-2 gives the whole variable domain EPEVTQTPSHQVTQMGQEVILRCVPISNHLYFYWYRQILGQKVEFLVSFYNNEISEKSEIFDDQFSVERPDGSNFTLKIRSTKLEDSAMYFCASSPDRGHYGYTFGSGTRLTVV.

The chain uses TRBV9 and TRBJ2-7; 7 bases are a match to TRBD2. In germline, CDR1 is SGDLS, CDR2 YYNGEE. There are 15 residues in the CDR3. Trimming removed 4 bases from V and 0 bases from J; junction bases left unmatched: 7. CDR3 loop: CASSPGTTYSYEQYF. CDR3 coding DNA: TGTGCCAGCAGCCCCGGGACTACCTACTCCTACGAGCAGTACTTC. The full variable domain, with the rest looked up from reference TRBV9 and TRBJ2-7, is DSGVTQTPKHLITATGQRVTLRCSPRSGDLSVYWYQQSLDQGLQFLIQYYNGEERAKGNILERFSAQQFPDLHSELNLSSLELGDSALYFCASSPGTTYSYEQYFGPGTRLTVT.

This clone was observed a few times. The V and J genes are TRBV6-1 and TRBJ2-7; 7 nucleotides match TRBD1. The CDR3 is made up of 14 amino acids. The V gene's germline CDR1 is MNHNS and CDR2 SASEGT. V lost 5 bases, J lost 0 bases, and 4 bases stayed unmatched. The CDR3 sequence: CASSSRDSSYEQYF. The CDR3 region has the DNA TGTGCCAGCAGTTCCCGGGACAGCTCCTACGAGCAGTACTTC.

V is TRBV6-1 and J is TRBJ2-3; D perhaps matches TRBD2 (6 bases). Trimming pared 1 base from V and 2 bases from J, leaving 10 bases between. CDR1 is MNHNS, CDR2 SASEGT, per germline. The CDR3 has 15 amino acids. CDR3 amino acids: CASSEDAGYTDTQYF. For the CDR3, the DNA is TGTGCCAGCAGTGAAGACGCGGGATACACAGATACGCAGTATTTT.